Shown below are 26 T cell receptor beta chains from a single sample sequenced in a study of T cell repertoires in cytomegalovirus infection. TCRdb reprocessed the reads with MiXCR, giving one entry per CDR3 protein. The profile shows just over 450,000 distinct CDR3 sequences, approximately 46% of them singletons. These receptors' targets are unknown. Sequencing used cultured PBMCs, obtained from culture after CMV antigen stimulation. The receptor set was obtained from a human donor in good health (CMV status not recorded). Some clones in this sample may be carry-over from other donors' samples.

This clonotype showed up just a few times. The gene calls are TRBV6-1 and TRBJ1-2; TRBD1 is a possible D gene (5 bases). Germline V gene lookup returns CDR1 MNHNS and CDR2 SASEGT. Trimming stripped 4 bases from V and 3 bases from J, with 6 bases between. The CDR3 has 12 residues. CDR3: CASSGQYYGYTF. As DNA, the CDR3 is TGTGCCAGCAGTGGACAGTACTATGGCTACACCTTC.

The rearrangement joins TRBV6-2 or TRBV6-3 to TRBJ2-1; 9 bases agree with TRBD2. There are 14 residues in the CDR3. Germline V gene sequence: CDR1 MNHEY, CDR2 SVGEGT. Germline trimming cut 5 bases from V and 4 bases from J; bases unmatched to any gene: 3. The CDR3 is CASSAGLAYNEQFF. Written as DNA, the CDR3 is TGTGCCAGCAGTGCCGGACTAGCGTACAATGAGCAGTTCTTC.

This CDR3 reads CATSRGVAAAGANVLTF. Written as DNA, the CDR3 is TGTGCCACCAGCAGAGGGGTAGCGGCGGCTGGGGCCAACGTCCTGACTTTC. The chain combines TRBV15 with TRBJ2-6, with D possibly being TRBD2 (6 bases). The germline V gene encodes CDR1 LNHNV and CDR2 YYDKDF (reference sequence). The CDR3 sequence is 17 residues long. The germline V and J ends were trimmed by 1 base and 2 bases, with 12 bases remaining between them.

The CDR3 here is CASSQVPAGVLANVLTF. In DNA form, the CDR3 reads TGCGCCAGCAGCCAAGTGCCAGCGGGTGTTTTGGCCAACGTCCTGACTTTC. The rearrangement links TRBV4-1 to TRBJ2-6; a possible D gene is TRBD2 (6 bases). The CDR3 spans 17 residues. Germline V gives CDR1 MGHRA, CDR2 YSYEKL. Trimming removed 1 base from V and 6 bases from J, with 16 bases in between.

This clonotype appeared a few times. Here the CDR3 reads CASSYGAGPPDTQYF. For the CDR3, the DNA is TGTGCCAGCAGTTACGGAGCGGGGCCCCCAGATACGCAGTATTTT. The chain carries TRBV6-6 and TRBJ2-3; TRBD2 aligns across 7 bases. The CDR3 runs to 15 residues. Looked up from germline, CDR1 is MNHNY and CDR2 is SVGAGI (reference sequence). V trimming: 2 bases; J trimming: 4 bases; junction bases outside the gene matches: 6.

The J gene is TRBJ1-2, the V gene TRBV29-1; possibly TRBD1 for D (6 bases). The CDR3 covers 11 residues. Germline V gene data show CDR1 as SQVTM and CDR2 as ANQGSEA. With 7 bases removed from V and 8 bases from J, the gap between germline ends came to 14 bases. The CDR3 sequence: CSGTGREGYTF. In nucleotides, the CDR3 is TGCAGCGGCACAGGGAGGGAGGGCTACACCTTC.

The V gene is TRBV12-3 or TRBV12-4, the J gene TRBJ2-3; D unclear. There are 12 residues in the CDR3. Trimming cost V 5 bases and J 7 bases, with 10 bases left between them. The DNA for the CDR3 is TGTGCCAGCAGTCCATCACGGAATACGCAGTATTTT. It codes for CASSPSRNTQYF.

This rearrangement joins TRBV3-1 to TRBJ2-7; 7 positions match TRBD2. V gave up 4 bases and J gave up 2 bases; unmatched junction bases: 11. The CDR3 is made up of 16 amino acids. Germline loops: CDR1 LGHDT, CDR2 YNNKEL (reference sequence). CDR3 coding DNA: TGTGCCAGCAGCCTGACCGCCGCGGGAGTAGCCTACGAGCAGTACTTC. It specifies CASSLTAAGVAYEQYF.

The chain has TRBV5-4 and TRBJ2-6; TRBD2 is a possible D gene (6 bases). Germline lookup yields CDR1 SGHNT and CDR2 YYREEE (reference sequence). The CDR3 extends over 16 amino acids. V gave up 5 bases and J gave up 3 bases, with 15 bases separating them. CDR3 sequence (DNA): TGTGCCAGCAGTTGGGGAGGAAGGCTTGGGGCCAACGTCCTGACTTTC. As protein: CASSWGGRLGANVLTF.

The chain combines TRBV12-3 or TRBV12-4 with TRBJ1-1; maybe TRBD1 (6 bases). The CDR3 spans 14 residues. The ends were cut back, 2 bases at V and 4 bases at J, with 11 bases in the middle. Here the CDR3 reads CASSLIGGSTEAFF. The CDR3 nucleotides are TGTGCCAGCAGTTTAATAGGGGGAAGCACTGAAGCTTTCTTT.

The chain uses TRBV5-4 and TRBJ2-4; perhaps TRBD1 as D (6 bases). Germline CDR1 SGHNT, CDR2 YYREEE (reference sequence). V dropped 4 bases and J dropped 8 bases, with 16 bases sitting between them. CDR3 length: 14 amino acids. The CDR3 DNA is TGTGCCAGCAGCGACGAGGCAGGGGCCGACATTCAGTACTTC. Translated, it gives CASSDEAGADIQYF.

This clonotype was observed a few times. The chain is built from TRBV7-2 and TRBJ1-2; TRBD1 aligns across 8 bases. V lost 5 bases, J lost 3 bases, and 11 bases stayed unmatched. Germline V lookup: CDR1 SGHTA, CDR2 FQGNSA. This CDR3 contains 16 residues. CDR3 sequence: CASSRKTGAIDYGYTF. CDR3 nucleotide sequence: TGTGCCAGCAGCCGAAAGACAGGGGCGATCGACTATGGCTACACCTTC.

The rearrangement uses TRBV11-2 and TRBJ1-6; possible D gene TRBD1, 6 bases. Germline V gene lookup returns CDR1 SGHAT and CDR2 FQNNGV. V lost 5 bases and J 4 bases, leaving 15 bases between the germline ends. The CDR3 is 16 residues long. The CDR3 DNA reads TGTGCCAGCAGCCAACAGGGAATTCCTTATAATTCACCCCTCCACTTT. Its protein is CASSQQGIPYNSPLHF. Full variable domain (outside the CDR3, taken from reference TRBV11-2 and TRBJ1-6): EAGVAQSPRYKIIEKRQSVAFWCNPISGHATLYWYQQILGQGPKLLIQFQNNGVVDDSQLPKDRFSAERLKGVDSTLKIQPAKLEDSAVYLCASSQQGIPYNSPLHFGNGTRLTVT.

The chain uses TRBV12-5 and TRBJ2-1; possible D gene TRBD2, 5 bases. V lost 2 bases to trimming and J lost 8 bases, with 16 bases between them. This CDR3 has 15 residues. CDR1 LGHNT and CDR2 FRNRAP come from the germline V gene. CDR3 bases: TGTGCTAGTGGTTTGCGTACGGGCGGGTTCGATGAGCAGTTCTTC. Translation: CASGLRTGGFDEQFF.

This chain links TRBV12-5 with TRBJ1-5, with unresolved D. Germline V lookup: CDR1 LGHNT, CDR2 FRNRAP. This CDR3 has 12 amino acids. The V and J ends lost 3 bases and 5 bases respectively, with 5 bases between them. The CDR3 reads CASGLADQPQHF. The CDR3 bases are TGTGCTAGTGGTTTAGCCGATCAGCCCCAGCATTTT.

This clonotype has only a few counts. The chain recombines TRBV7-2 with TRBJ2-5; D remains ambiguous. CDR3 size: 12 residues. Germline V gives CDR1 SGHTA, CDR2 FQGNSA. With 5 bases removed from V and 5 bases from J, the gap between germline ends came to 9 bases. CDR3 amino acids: CASSATRETQYF. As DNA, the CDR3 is TGTGCCAGCAGCGCCACTCGGGAGACCCAGTACTTC.

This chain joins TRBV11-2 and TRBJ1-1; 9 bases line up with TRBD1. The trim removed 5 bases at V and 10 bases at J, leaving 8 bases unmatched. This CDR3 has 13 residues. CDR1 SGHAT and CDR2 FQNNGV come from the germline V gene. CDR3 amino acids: CASSPTSQGAAFF. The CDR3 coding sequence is TGTGCCAGCAGCCCTACATCACAGGGGGCAGCTTTCTTT.

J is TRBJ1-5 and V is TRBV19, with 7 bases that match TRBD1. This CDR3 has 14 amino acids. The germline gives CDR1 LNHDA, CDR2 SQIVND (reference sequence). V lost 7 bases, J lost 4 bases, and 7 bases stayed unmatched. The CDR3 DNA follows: TGTGCCAGTAAGGACGGGACAGCAAATCAGCCCCAGCATTTT. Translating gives CASKDGTANQPQHF.

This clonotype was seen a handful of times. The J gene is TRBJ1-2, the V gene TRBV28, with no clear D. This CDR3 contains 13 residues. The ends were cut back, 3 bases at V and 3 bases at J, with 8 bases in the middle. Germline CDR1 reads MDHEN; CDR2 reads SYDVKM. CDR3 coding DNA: TGTGCCAGCAGTTTGAGAAGGCACTATGGCTACACCTTC. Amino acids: CASSLRRHYGYTF.

DNA of the CDR3: TGCAGTGCCGGACGGTCCTCGTTTGAGCAGTACTTC. Its protein product is CSAGRSSFEQYF. The chain combines TRBV20-1 with TRBJ2-7, with D uncertain. The CDR3 extends over 12 amino acids. V lost 6 bases and J lost 7, with 16 bases in between. Germline V gene data show CDR1 as DFQATT and CDR2 as SNEGSKA (reference sequence).

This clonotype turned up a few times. CDR3 loop: CASSSKGGNSPLHF. Here the CDR3 DNA reads TGTGCCAGCAGCTCGAAGGGTGGGAATTCACCCCTCCACTTT. The V call is TRBV7-2, the J call TRBJ1-6; unclear D gene. Trimming shortened V by 4 bases and J by 7 bases, and 11 bases separated the two germline ends. Germline loops: CDR1 SGHTA, CDR2 FQGNSA. This CDR3 contains 14 residues. Together with reference TRBV7-2 and TRBJ1-6, the CDR3 gives the full variable domain: GAGVSQSPSNKVTEKGKDVELRCDPISGHTALYWYRQSLGQGLEFLIYFQGNSAPDKSGLPSDRFSAERTGGSVSTLTIQRTQQEDSAVYLCASSSKGGNSPLHFGNGTRLTVT.

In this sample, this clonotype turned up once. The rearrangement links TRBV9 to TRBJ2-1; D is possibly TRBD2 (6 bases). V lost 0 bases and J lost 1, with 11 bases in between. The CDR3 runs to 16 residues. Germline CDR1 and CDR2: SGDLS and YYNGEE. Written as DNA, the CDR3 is TGTGCCAGCAGCGTAGTGGTGCGGGAATCCTACAATGAGCAGTTCTTC. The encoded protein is CASSVVVRESYNEQFF.

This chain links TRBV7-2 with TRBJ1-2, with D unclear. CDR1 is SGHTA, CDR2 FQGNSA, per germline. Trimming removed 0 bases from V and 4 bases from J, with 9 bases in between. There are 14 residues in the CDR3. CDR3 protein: CASSLASSIYGYTF. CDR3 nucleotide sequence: TGTGCCAGCAGCTTAGCGAGCTCGATCTATGGCTACACCTTC.

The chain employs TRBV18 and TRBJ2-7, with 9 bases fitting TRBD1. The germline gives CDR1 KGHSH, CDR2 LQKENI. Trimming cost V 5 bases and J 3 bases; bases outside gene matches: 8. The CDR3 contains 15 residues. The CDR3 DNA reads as TGTGCCAGCTCAACCGGGACAGGGATGAACTACGAGCAGTACTTC. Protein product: CASSTGTGMNYEQYF.

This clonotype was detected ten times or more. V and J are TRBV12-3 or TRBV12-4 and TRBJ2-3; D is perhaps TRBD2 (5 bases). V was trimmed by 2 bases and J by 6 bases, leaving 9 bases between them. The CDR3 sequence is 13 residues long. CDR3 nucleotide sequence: TGTGCCAGCAGTTTACTAGCCGTGGATACGCAGTATTTT. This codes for CASSLLAVDTQYF.

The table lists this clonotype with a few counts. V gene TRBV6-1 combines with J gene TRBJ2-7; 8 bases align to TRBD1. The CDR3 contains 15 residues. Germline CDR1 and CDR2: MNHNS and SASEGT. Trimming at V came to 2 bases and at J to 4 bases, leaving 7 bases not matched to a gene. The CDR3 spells CASSEPTTGGYEQYF. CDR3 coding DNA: TGTGCCAGCAGTGAACCCACCACAGGGGGATACGAGCAGTACTTC.